The following is a T cell receptor (beta chain) sequence with its context. Using immunoSEQ multiplex PCR, the repertoire was profiled, and TCRdb retains in-frame clones only, with some absent. This sample has around 43,000 clones, with 70% to 90% found just once. The data stem from a study of blood T cell repertoires in COVID-19. The CDR3 consists of 15 residues. In germline, CDR1 is SGHVS, CDR2 FQNEAQ. Deletions cut 6 bases from V and 4 bases from J, with 15 bases between. The sequence was obtained from a man aged 45-60 years in a cohort sampled during active COVID-19. V and J are TRBV7-8 and TRBJ2-2; possible D gene TRBD1, 6 bases. The sample comprised peripheral blood. CDR3 in amino acids: CASRPRTDFTGELFF. The CDR3 nucleotides read TGTGCCAGCAGGCCCCGGACAGATTTCACCGGGGAGCTGTTTTTT.